This TCR beta chain was captured in a study of OX40 agonist ivuxolimab in advanced cancers. Libraries were prepared by immunoSEQ multiplex PCR; TCRdb keeps only in-frame clonotypes and omits some of them. The table includes more than 85,000 clones, about 79% detected once. The length of the CDR3 is 20 residues. CDR1 is LNHDA, CDR2 SQIVND, per germline (reference sequence). Trimming at V came to 5 bases and at J to 2 bases, leaving 15 bases not matched to a gene. This TCR came from an adult with an advanced solid tumor such as melanoma, head and neck, liver or kidney cancer. Sequencing was performed on CD4+ or CD8+ T cells sorted from blood, taken in a trial of the OX40 agonist ivuxolimab. The chain has TRBV19 and TRBJ2-3; 14 positions agree with TRBD2. The CDR3 DNA is TGTGCCAGTAGTCGATCGAGACTAGCGGGGGGGAACTCAGTCACAGATACGCAGTATTTT. This translates into CASSRSRLAGGNSVTDTQYF.